The rows below give T cell receptor beta chains drawn from one sample of a study of human T cells and chemical hapten exposure. From the RACE reads, TCRdb called clonotypes with MiXCR, one entry per CDR3 protein. Among about 350,000 distinct CDR3 sequences listed, nearly 6.5% were seen once. The input for sequencing was whole blood, taken in connection with sensitization to the hapten diphenylcyclopropenone (DPC). These receptors all stem from a woman under 30 with alopecia areata. Some clones in this sample may be carry-over from other donors' samples. Each CDR3 is given with its conserved first and last residue. The order of the fields is D gene, J gene, clone size, V gene, CDR3 protein, CDR3 DNA. A D gene is named only where the DNA matches it firmly. The size entry is marked missing in some rows and otherwise reads once, few, many or a size class.

>.|TRBJ1-2|many|TRBV20-1
CSVPHASYGYTF
TGCAGTGTCCCTCACGCGAGCTATGGCTACACCTTC
>TRBD1|TRBJ2-7|few|TRBV28
CASSLLDRTYEQYF
TGTGCCAGCAGTTTACTGGACAGGACCTACGAGCAGTACTTC
>.|TRBJ2-6|.|TRBV4-1
CASSQYNDGPSGANVLTF
TGCGCCAGCAGCCAATATAATGACGGCCCCTCTGGGGCCAACGTCCTGACTTTC
>.|TRBJ2-1|many|TRBV4-2
CASSQDPGTPYNEQFF
TGTGCCAGCAGCCAAGATCCGGGGACCCCCTACAATGAGCAGTTCTTC
>TRBD2|TRBJ2-1|.|TRBV9
CASSVAAAGGLSEQFF
TGTGCCAGCAGCGTAGCGGCAGCGGGGGGGCTAAGTGAGCAGTTCTTC
>TRBD1|TRBJ1-1|few|TRBV7-8
CASSLAGTGEAFF
TGTGCCAGCAGCTTAGCCGGGACAGGTGAAGCTTTCTTT
>.|TRBJ1-4|few|TRBV5-5
CASFRGSNEKLFF
TGTGCCAGCTTTCGCGGGTCTAATGAAAAACTGTTTTTT
>.|TRBJ1-5|many|TRBV20-1
CSARASGRNYQPQHF
TGCAGTGCTAGAGCTTCGGGAAGGAATTATCAGCCCCAGCATTTT
>.|TRBJ2-7|few|TRBV3-1
CASSQVGSSYEQYF
TGTGCCAGCAGCCAAGTGGGCAGCTCCTACGAGCAGTACTTC
>.|TRBJ1-6|many|TRBV20-1
CSARGAWVSNSPLHF
TGCAGTGCTAGAGGCGCTTGGGTTAGCAATTCACCCCTCCACTTT
>.|TRBJ1-6|many|TRBV12-3/TRBV12-4
CASSFGQNNSPLHF
TGTGCCAGCAGTTTCGGACAGAATAATTCACCCCTCCACTTT
>TRBD1|TRBJ2-5|many|TRBV7-8
CASSLYGQVGTQYF
TGTGCCAGCAGCTTATATGGACAGGTCGGGACCCAGTACTTC
>TRBD1|TRBJ1-1|few|TRBV10-3
CAITLIPGQGSNTEAFF
TGTGCCATCACCCTAATCCCGGGACAGGGTTCGAACACTGAAGCTTTCTTT
>TRBD2|TRBJ2-3|few|TRBV4-3
CASSQEAGGPTDTQYF
TGCGCCAGCAGCCAAGAGGCGGGGGGCCCGACAGATACGCAGTATTTT
>TRBD1|TRBJ1-2|many|TRBV10-3
CAISGWDSRYGYTF
TGTGCCATCAGTGGTTGGGACAGCCGGTATGGCTACACCTTC
>.|TRBJ2-7|many|TRBV20-1
CSARDSRSYEQYF
TGCAGTGCTAGAGATAGCCGGTCCTACGAGCAGTACTTC
>.|TRBJ2-3|many|TRBV5-8
CASSLTERTDTQYF
TGTGCCAGCAGCTTGACAGAGCGCACAGATACGCAGTATTTT
>.|TRBJ1-5|many|TRBV20-1
CSAPGAGVGNQPQHF
TGCAGTGCTCCCGGTGCGGGGGTGGGCAATCAGCCCCAGCATTTT
>.|TRBJ2-6|few|TRBV7-8
CASTPDGHSGANVLTF
TGTGCCAGCACTCCGGACGGACACTCTGGGGCCAACGTCCTGACTTTC
>.|TRBJ2-7|many|TRBV6-5
CASRGDRVWEQYF
TGTGCCAGCAGGGGGGACCGTGTTTGGGAGCAGTACTTC
>TRBD1|TRBJ2-7|few|TRBV11-3
CASSIGRTGESFYEQYF
TGTGCCAGCAGCATAGGGCGGACAGGGGAAAGTTTCTACGAGCAGTACTTC
>TRBD1|TRBJ2-3|few|TRBV18
CASSRLPGQGISDTQYF
TGTGCCAGCTCACGACTTCCCGGACAGGGTATATCAGATACGCAGTATTTT
>.|TRBJ2-7|many|TRBV27
CASSLGRDIYEQYF
TGTGCCAGCAGTTTAGGCCGGGACATCTACGAGCAGTACTTC
>.|TRBJ2-3|few|TRBV20-1
CSASQGSLLTDTQYF
TGCAGTGCTAGTCAGGGCAGTCTATTGACAGATACGCAGTATTTT
>TRBD1|TRBJ2-7|many|TRBV11-2
CASSPTGTGAGYEQYF
TGTGCCAGCAGCCCCACCGGGACAGGGGCCGGTTACGAGCAGTACTTC
>.|TRBJ2-5|.|TRBV12-3/TRBV12-4
CASSLAGAWQETQYF
TGTGCCAGCAGTTTAGCGGGAGCCTGGCAAGAGACCCAGTACTTC
>TRBD1|TRBJ1-4|.|TRBV6-5
CASFGTGAATNEKLFF
TGTGCCAGCTTCGGGACAGGGGCCGCAACTAATGAAAAACTGTTTTTT